The 8 T cell receptor beta chains listed next were all sequenced from one sample in a study of siplizumab effects on memory and regulatory T cells. Generated by immunoSEQ multiplex PCR, the TCRdb table keeps only in-frame clones and is missing some. The sample yields 110,000 or so clones, about 93% seen once. Sequencing input: CD4+ T cells sorted from blood. The source of these receptors is a human donor in good health.

The chain joins TRBV6-1 to TRBJ1-6; 7 positions match TRBD1. The germline V gene encodes CDR1 MNHNS and CDR2 SASEGT. The length of the CDR3 is 15 residues. Trimming cost V 6 bases and J 5 bases; bases outside gene matches: 7. CDR3 sequence (DNA): TGTGCCAGCAGCATGACAGGGTTCGATAATTCACCCCTCCACTTT. This codes for CASSMTGFDNSPLHF.

The chain links TRBV5-1 to TRBJ2-5, with 8 bases lining up with TRBD1. With 0 bases clipped from V and 5 bases from J, the junction kept 6 bases outside the gene matches. CDR1 and CDR2 from the germline V gene are SGHRS and YFSETQ. The CDR3 consists of 15 residues. CDR3 region: CASSLAGTGGETQYF. The CDR3 coding sequence is TGCGCCAGCAGCTTGGCTGGGACAGGAGGGGAGACCCAGTACTTC.

This clone occurred once. The gene calls are TRBV2 and TRBJ1-4; 9 bases are a match to TRBD1. This CDR3 is 14 amino acids long. Germline CDR1 is SNHLY and CDR2 is FYNNEI. The junction had 11 bases not matched to a gene; V was cut back by 8 bases and J by 10 bases. The CDR3 sequence is CASGAPGQGGKLFF. The CDR3 DNA sequence: TGTGCCAGCGGTGCACCGGGACAGGGTGGAAAACTGTTTTTT.

The chain couples TRBV6-6 to TRBJ2-2; 9 bases line up with TRBD1. The CDR3 contains 15 residues. J lost 1 base, V lost 8 bases, and 5 bases had no gene match. Germline V CDR1 and CDR2: MNHNY, SVGAGI (reference sequence). The CDR3 DNA reads as TGTGCCAGCTGGCCGGGACAGGGGAACACCGGGGAGCTGTTTTTT. Residues: CASWPGQGNTGELFF.

This chain connects TRBV30 to TRBJ1-5, with TRBD1 matching 12 bases. Germline-derived CDR1 and CDR2 are GTSNPN and SVGIG (reference sequence). The junction had 8 bases not matched to a gene; V was cut back by 5 bases and J by 6 bases. CDR3 length equals 15 residues. CDR3 amino acids: CAWGPGQGAFQPQHF. The CDR3 coding sequence is TGTGCCTGGGGACCGGGACAGGGGGCCTTTCAGCCCCAGCATTTT.

The rearrangement uses TRBV28 and TRBJ2-3; no clear D gene. Germline V CDR1 and CDR2: MDHEN, SYDVKM. V shed 7 bases and J shed 0 bases, with 8 bases lying between them. The CDR3 is 13 residues long. CDR3: CASNTRSTDTQYF. The CDR3 DNA reads as TGTGCCAGCAACACCCGAAGCACAGATACGCAGTATTTT.

This chain uses TRBV29-1 with TRBJ2-4; 7 bases match TRBD2. Trimming removed 5 bases from V and 0 bases from J; junction bases left unmatched: 4. There are 14 residues in the CDR3. The germline gives CDR1 SQVTM, CDR2 ANQGSEA. CDR3 protein: CSVREALAKNIQYF. CDR3 coding DNA: TGCAGCGTTCGGGAGGCATTAGCCAAAAACATTCAGTACTTC. The full variable domain, rest sourced from reference TRBV29-1 and TRBJ2-4, is SAVISQKPSRDICQRGTSLTIQCQVDSQVTMMFWYRQQPGQSLTLIATANQGSEATYESGFVIDKFPISRPNLTFSTLTVSNMSPEDSSIYLCSVREALAKNIQYFGAGTRLSVL.

The rearrangement links TRBV2 to TRBJ1-5; D remains ambiguous. Trimming cost V 6 bases and J 3 bases, with 9 bases left between them. This CDR3 contains 13 residues. The germline V gene has CDR1 SNHLY and CDR2 FYNNEI. DNA of the CDR3: TGTGCCAGCAGGGAGCTTCCCAATCAGCCCCAGCATTTT. Encoded protein: CASRELPNQPQHF.